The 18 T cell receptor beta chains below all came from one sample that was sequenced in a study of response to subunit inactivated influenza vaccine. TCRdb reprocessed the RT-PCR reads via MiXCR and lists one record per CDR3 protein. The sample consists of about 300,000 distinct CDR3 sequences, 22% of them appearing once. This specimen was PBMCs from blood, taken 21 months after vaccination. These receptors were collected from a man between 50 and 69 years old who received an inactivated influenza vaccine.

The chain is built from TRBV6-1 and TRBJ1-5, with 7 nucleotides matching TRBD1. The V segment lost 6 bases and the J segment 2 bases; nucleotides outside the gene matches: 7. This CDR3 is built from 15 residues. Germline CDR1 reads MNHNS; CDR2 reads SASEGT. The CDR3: CASSPGQFGNQPQHF. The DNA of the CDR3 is TGTGCCAGCAGCCCGGGACAGTTCGGCAATCAGCCCCAGCATTTT.

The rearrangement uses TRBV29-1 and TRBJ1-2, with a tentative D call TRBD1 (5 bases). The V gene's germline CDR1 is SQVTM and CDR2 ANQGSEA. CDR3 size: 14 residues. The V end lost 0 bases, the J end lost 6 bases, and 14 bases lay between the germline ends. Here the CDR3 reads CSVEEGHTLDGYTF. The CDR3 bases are TGCAGCGTTGAAGAGGGGCACACCTTAGATGGCTACACCTTC.

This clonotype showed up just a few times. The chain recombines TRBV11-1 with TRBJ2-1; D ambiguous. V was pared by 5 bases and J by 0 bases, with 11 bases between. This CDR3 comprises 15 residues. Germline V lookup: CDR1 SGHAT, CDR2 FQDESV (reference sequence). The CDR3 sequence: CASSPAPSSYNEQFF. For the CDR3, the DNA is TGTGCCAGCAGCCCTGCTCCTAGCTCCTACAATGAGCAGTTCTTC.

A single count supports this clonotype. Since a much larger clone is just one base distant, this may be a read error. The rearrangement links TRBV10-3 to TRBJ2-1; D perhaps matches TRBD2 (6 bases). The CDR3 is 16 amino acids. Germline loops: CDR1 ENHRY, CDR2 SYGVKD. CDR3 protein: CTISEPTGLSYNEQFF. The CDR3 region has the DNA TGTACCATCAGTGAGCCGACGGGACTGTCCTACAATGAGCAGTTCTTC.

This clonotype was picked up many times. The CDR3 DNA reads as TGTGCCATCGCAGGGGAAAGCAATCAGCCCCAGCATTTT. Translated, it gives CAIAGESNQPQHF. The rearrangement uses TRBV10-3 and TRBJ1-5; D perhaps matches TRBD1 (6 bases). Germline-derived CDR1 and CDR2 are ENHRY and SYGVKD. CDR3 length equals 13 residues. Deletions cut 8 bases from V and 1 base from J, with 9 bases between.

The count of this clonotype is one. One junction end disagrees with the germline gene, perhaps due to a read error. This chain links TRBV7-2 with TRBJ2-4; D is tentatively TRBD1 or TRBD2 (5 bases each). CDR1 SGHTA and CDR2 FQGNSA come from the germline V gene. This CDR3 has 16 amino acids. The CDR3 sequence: CASSLARGPNKNVQYF. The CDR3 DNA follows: TGTGCCAGCAGCTTAGCTAGGGGACCGAACAAAAACGTTCAGTACTTC.

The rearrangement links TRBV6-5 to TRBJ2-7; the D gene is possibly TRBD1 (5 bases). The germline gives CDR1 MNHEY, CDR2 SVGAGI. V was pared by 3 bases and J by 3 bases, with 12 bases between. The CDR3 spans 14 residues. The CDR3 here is CASSYRSGIYEQYF. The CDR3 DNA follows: TGTGCCAGCAGTTATAGGTCAGGGATCTACGAGCAGTACTTC.

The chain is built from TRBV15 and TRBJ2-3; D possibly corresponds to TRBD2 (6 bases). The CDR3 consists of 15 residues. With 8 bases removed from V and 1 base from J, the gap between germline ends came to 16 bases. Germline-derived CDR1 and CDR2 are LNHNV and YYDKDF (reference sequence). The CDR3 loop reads CATSHSGVRTDTQYF. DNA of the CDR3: TGTGCCACCTCTCATAGCGGTGTACGCACAGATACGCAGTATTTT.

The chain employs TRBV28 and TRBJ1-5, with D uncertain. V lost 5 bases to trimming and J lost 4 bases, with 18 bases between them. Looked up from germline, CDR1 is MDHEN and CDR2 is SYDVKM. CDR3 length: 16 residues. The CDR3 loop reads CASSPLSGYSNQPQHF. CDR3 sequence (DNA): TGTGCCAGCAGTCCACTTAGTGGGTACAGTAATCAGCCCCAGCATTTT.

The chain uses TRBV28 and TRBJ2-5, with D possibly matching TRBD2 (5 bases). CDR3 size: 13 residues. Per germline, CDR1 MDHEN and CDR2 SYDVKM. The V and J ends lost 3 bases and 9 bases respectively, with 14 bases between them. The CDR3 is CASSLGRTWAQYF. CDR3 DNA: TGTGCCAGCAGTTTGGGTCGGACTTGGGCCCAGTACTTC.

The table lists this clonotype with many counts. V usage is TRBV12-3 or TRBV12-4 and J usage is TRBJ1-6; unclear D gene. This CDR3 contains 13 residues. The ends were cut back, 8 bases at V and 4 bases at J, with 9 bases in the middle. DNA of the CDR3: TGTGCCAGCGCGCCGTTTTATAATTCACCCCTCCACTTT. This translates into CASAPFYNSPLHF.

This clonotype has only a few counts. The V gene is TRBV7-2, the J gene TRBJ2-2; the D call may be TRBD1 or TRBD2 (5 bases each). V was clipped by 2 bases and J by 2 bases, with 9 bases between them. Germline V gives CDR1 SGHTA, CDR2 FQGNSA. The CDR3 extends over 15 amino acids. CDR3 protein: CASSLRGRNTGELFF. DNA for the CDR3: TGTGCCAGCAGCTTACGGGGCCGCAACACCGGGGAGCTGTTTTTT.

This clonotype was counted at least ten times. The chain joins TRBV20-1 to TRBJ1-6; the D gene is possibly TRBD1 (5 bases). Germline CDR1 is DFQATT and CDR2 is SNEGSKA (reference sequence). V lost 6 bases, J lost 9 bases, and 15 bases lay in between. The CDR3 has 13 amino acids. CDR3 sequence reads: CSAPAGSSSPLHF. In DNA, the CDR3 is TGCAGTGCCCCAGCAGGGAGTAGTTCACCCCTCCACTTT.

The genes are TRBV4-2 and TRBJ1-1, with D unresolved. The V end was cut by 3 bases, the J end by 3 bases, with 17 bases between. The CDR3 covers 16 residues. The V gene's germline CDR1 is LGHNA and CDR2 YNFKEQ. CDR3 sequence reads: CASSQDLGGWDTEAFF. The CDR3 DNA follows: TGTGCCAGCAGCCAGGACCTAGGAGGGTGGGACACTGAAGCTTTCTTT.

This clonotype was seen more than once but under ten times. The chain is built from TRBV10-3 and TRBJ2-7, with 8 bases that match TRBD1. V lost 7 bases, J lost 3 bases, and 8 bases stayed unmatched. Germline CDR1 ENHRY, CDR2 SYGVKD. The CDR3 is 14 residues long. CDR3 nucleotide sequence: TGTGCCATCACTCAGGCGGACAGGGTCTACGAGCAGTACTTC. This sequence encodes CAITQADRVYEQYF.

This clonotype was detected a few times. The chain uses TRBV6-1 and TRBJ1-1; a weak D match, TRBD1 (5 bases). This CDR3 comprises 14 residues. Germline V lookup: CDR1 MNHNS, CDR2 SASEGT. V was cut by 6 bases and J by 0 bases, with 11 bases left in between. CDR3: CASSTWGLNTEAFF. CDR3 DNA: TGTGCCAGCAGCACTTGGGGGTTGAACACTGAAGCTTTCTTT.

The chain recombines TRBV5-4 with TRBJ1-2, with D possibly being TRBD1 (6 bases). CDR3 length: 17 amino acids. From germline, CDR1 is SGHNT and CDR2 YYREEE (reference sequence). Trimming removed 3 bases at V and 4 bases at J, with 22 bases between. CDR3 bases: TGTGCCAGCAGCTCGGCCCAGGGCGTTTGGGGGCTCTATGGCTACACCTTC. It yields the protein CASSSAQGVWGLYGYTF.

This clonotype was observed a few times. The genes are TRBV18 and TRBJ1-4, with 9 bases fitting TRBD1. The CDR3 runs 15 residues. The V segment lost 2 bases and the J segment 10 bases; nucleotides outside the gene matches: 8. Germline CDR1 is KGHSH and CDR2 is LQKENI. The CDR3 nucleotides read TGTGCCAGCTCACCAGACCGGGACAGGGCCGGAAAACTGTTTTTT. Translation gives CASSPDRDRAGKLFF.